A selection of T cell receptor beta chains follows, all from one sample in a study of T cell repertoires in cytomegalovirus infection. TCRdb reanalysed the reads using MiXCR and keeps one entry per CDR3 protein. This table has approximately 730,000 distinct CDR3 sequences, about 28% appearing once. These receptors lack a known antigen. This specimen consisted of cultured CD8+ T cells from PBMCs, obtained from culture after CMV antigen stimulation. Receptor source: a human donor in good health (CMV status not recorded). Some clones in this sample may be carry-over from other donors' samples. CDR3s include the opening cysteine and the closing phenylalanine or tryptophan. The D gene is left open where the match is weak. Not all rows give a size; the values are once, few, many and, for expanded clones, a class.

>NA|TRBJ2-1|TRBV7-6|NA
CASSLEAGIISNEQFF
>NA|TRBJ1-1|TRBV6-6|NA
CASTLTGMNTEAFF
>few|TRBJ1-3|TRBV5-4|NA
CASSPLGTGSQGNTIYF
>NA|TRBJ2-1|TRBV6-2/TRBV6-3|NA
CASTGSFNEQFF
>NA|TRBJ1-3|TRBV2|NA
CASSEGFSGNTIYF
>NA|TRBJ2-1|TRBV10-2|NA
CASSDLSWGYEQFF
>few|TRBJ1-1|TRBV6-5|NA
CASTLGPLAEAFF
>NA|TRBJ1-6|TRBV7-9|NA
CASSTPGQRNSPLHF
>NA|TRBJ1-2|TRBV4-1|NA
CASSQDGGTYYGYTF
>few|TRBJ2-3|TRBV6-1|NA
CASSLDGPRDTQYF
>few|TRBJ2-2|TRBV7-9|NA
CASSLAQTKGTGELFF
>few|TRBJ1-1|TRBV7-2|TRBD1
CASSVGQGTDTEAFF
>NA|TRBJ1-5|TRBV27|NA
CASRLTGQPQHF
>few|TRBJ2-5|TRBV4-1|NA
CASSQEEGEWETQYF
>NA|TRBJ1-1|TRBV27|NA
CASSFMDETTEAFF
>NA|TRBJ2-7|TRBV19|NA
CASSSGPAYIEDEQYF
>NA|TRBJ2-1|TRBV4-1|TRBD2
CASSHLIGGAYNEQFF
>NA|TRBJ1-1|TRBV12-5|NA
CASGLVLGEKMNTEAFF
>few|TRBJ2-1|TRBV7-3|NA
CASSLYIRGEEYNEQFF
>few|TRBJ2-1|TRBV2|NA
CASSEARSLFDEQFF
>NA|TRBJ2-2|TRBV19|NA
CASTEVPGTGELFF
>NA|TRBJ2-7|TRBV2|TRBD2
CASISGGYEQYF
>NA|TRBJ2-1|TRBV4-1|NA
CASSQEAFRGRYNEQFF
>NA|TRBJ2-7|TRBV27|TRBD2
CASSFTSGAGAYEQYF
>few|TRBJ2-5|TRBV6-2/TRBV6-3|NA
CASSPNSAPGRETQYF
>NA|TRBJ1-2|TRBV2|NA
CASSEAGSGTF
>NA|TRBJ2-5|TRBV2|TRBD2
CASNERGGRRETQYF
>many|TRBJ1-1|TRBV7-6|NA
CASSQGTTEAFF
>NA|TRBJ1-1|TRBV6-2/TRBV6-3|NA
CASSYPVGVDTEAFF
>NA|TRBJ2-3|TRBV7-2|NA
CASSSPRRVFGDTQYF
>NA|TRBJ1-5|TRBV4-1|NA
CASSPSHLGNQPQHF
>many|TRBJ2-1|TRBV7-8|TRBD1
CASKSVDRSYNEQFF
>NA|TRBJ2-2|TRBV24-1|NA
CATSGHPNTGELFF
>NA|TRBJ1-2|TRBV7-9|NA
CASSLTGYAAYGYTF
>NA|TRBJ2-7|TRBV12-3/TRBV12-4|NA
CASRQGPYEQYF
>NA|TRBJ2-4|TRBV7-9|TRBD1
CTSSPGTGGFGNIQYF
>NA|TRBJ1-1|TRBV11-3|NA
CASSKDRKNTEAFF
>NA|TRBJ1-1|TRBV5-4|TRBD1
CASGDDRETEAFF
>few|TRBJ2-3|TRBV29-1|TRBD2
CSITSGGPGNTQYF
>NA|TRBJ2-7|TRBV7-6|TRBD1
CANSVTGAHEQYF
>many|TRBJ2-2|TRBV12-3/TRBV12-4|TRBD1
CASSLTGVTGELFF
>NA|TRBJ1-5|TRBV7-2|NA
CASAPRRSYSNQPQHF
>few|TRBJ2-7|TRBV25-1|NA
CASSEGGYEQYF
>few|TRBJ2-1|TRBV9|NA
CASSGGKSNEQFF
>NA|TRBJ2-5|TRBV11-3|TRBD2
CASSLTTTAGLAGAQGETQYF